These 14 T cell receptor beta chains were sequenced from one sample in a study of regulatory T cells in long-lasting Graves disease. Noted time point: newly diagnosed GD, antithyroid drugs for less than 3 months. With RNA extracted from PBMCs as input, the TCR library was made. Both iRepertoire HTBI primers and Arm-PCR of CDR3 regions were used to build the TCR beta libraries. TCRdb reprocessed the multiplex PCR reads via MiXCR and lists one record per CDR3 protein. This table holds hundreds of thousands of distinct CDR3 sequences, about 16% found once. These sequences were also reported in another study, on T cells in Graves' hyperthyroidism and ophthalmopathy.

Sequencing was performed on peripheral blood mononuclear cells (PBMCs), taken at new diagnosis, from a patient treated with antithyroid drugs. The receptors were gathered from a woman aged 40-65 years with Graves disease.

V is TRBV9 and J is TRBJ1-2; D might be TRBD1 (5 bases). V was shortened by 0 bases and J by 4 bases, with 13 bases between the two germline ends. Germline CDR1 reads SGDLS; CDR2 reads YYNGEE. The CDR3 runs to 15 residues. The CDR3 coding sequence is TGTGCCAGCAGCGTAGATCGGCAGGGACTCTATGGCTACACCTTC. Its translation: CASSVDRQGLYGYTF.

The sample holds a few counts of this clonotype. The CDR3 region has the DNA TGTGCCAGCAGCCTAATTGGTGGAAATCAGCCCCAGCATTTT. Amino acids: CASSLIGGNQPQHF. The chain joins TRBV27 to TRBJ1-5; D is unresolved. Germline loops: CDR1 MNHEY, CDR2 SMNVEV (reference sequence). V was clipped by 6 bases and J by 4 bases, with 13 bases between them. The CDR3 is 14 amino acids.

Here the CDR3 reads CASSQDPGVGQPQHF. The CDR3 DNA reads as TGCGCCAGCAGCCAAGATCCGGGGGTAGGGCAGCCCCAGCATTTT. The genes are TRBV4-1 and TRBJ1-5, with D maybe TRBD1 (5 bases). This CDR3 comprises 15 residues. The germline gives CDR1 MGHRA, CDR2 YSYEKL. V dropped 0 bases and J dropped 7 bases, with 13 bases sitting between them.

This clonotype was counted ten times or more. The rearrangement links TRBV7-9 to TRBJ2-3, with TRBD2 matching 11 bases. The CDR3 totals 16 residues. Trimming at V came to 4 bases and at J to 2 bases, leaving 5 bases not matched to a gene. In germline, CDR1 is SEHNR, CDR2 FQNEAQ (reference sequence). CDR3 nucleotide sequence: TGTGCCAGCAGCTCCTTAGCGGGGGGGCTCACAGATACGCAGTATTTT. Its protein product is CASSSLAGGLTDTQYF. Supplemented by reference TRBV7-9 and TRBJ2-3, the full variable domain reads DTGVSQNPRHKITKRGQNVTFRCDPISEHNRLYWYRQTLGQGPEFLTYFQNEAQLEKSRLLSDRFSAERPKGSFSTLEIQRTEQGDSAMYLCASSSLAGGLTDTQYFGPGTRLTVL.

This clonotype was seen at least ten times. This chain links TRBV11-2 with TRBJ2-2, with a tentative D call TRBD2 (5 bases). Trimming removed 4 bases at V and 1 base at J, with 10 bases between. This CDR3 is built from 15 residues. Per germline, CDR1 SGHAT and CDR2 FQNNGV. The CDR3 region has the DNA TGTGCCAGCAGCTCCGTCGAGGGGAACACCGGGGAGCTGTTTTTT. Translation: CASSSVEGNTGELFF.

There are a few counts of this clonotype. The chain combines TRBV4-1 with TRBJ2-7, with D uncertain. The CDR3 length is 14 residues. Trimming shortened V by 3 bases and J by 3 bases, and 12 bases separated the two germline ends. The germline gives CDR1 MGHRA, CDR2 YSYEKL. CDR3 nucleotide sequence: TGCGCCAGCAGCCACCGCATGGATCACTACGAGCAGTACTTC. This sequence encodes CASSHRMDHYEQYF.

This clonotype turned up a few times. The chain is built from TRBV2 and TRBJ1-5, with 9 bases that match TRBD1. This CDR3 contains 16 residues. Germline V gene sequence: CDR1 SNHLY, CDR2 FYNNEI. The J segment lost 0 bases and the V segment lost 6 bases, leaving 6 bases of the junction unmatched. The CDR3 coding sequence is TGTGCCAGCAGCCCGGACAGGGGATATAGCAATCAGCCCCAGCATTTT. Translated: CASSPDRGYSNQPQHF.

Notes on this clonotype: A read error may be the cause here, since a much bigger clone is one base away. V usage is TRBV6-1 and J usage is TRBJ1-2; tentatively, D is TRBD1 (6 bases). V was shortened by 8 bases and J by 3 bases, with 16 bases between the two germline ends. This CDR3 spans 14 amino acids. Per germline, CDR1 MNHNS and CDR2 SASEGT. The CDR3 region has the DNA TGTGCCAGCGGTCCCACAGGGTCTTACTATGGCTACACCTTC. Its translation: CASGPTGSYYGYTF.

In this sample, this clonotype turned up many times. The genes are TRBV18 and TRBJ1-5; D gene ambiguous. CDR1 and CDR2 (germline): KGHSH, LQKENI. The CDR3 has 14 residues. Trimming left V 3 bases short and J 5 bases short, with 11 bases between. CDR3 nucleotide sequence: TGTGCCAGCTCACCGATGGGTGATTATCAGCCCCAGCATTTT. This translates into CASSPMGDYQPQHF. The complete variable domain, with remaining parts taken from reference TRBV18 and TRBJ1-5, reads NAGVMQNPRHLVRRRGQEARLRCSPMKGHSHVYWYRQLPEEGLKFMVYLQKENIIDESGMPKERFSAEFPKEGPSILRIQQVVRGDSAAYFCASSPMGDYQPQHFGDGTRLSIL.

This clonotype showed up many times. The chain has TRBV20-1 and TRBJ1-1; D remains unclear. Germline V gene sequence: CDR1 DFQATT, CDR2 SNEGSKA (reference sequence). This CDR3 region has 13 residues. V lost 0 bases, J lost 4 bases, and 9 bases lay in between. The CDR3 is CSAREWLPTEAFF. The CDR3 region has the DNA TGCAGTGCTAGAGAATGGCTACCCACTGAAGCTTTCTTT.

In its sample, this clonotype was seen a few times. The rearrangement joins TRBV15 to TRBJ1-1, with unresolved D. With 2 bases removed from V and 1 base from J, the gap between germline ends came to 8 bases. Per the germline V gene, CDR1 is LNHNV and CDR2 is YYDKDF (reference sequence). CDR3 length equals 14 residues. CDR3 sequence: CATSRNRENTEAFF. For the CDR3, the DNA is TGTGCCACCAGCAGAAATAGAGAGAACACTGAAGCTTTCTTT. Full variable domain (rest looked up from reference TRBV15 and TRBJ1-1): DAMVIQNPRYQVTQFGKPVTLSCSQTLNHNVMYWYQQKSSQAPKLLFHYYDKDFNNEADTPDNFQSRRPNTSFCFLDIRSPGLGDTAMYLCATSRNRENTEAFFGQGTRLTVV.

There are a few counts of this clonotype. The chain recombines TRBV11-2 with TRBJ2-1, with D unresolved. The V and J ends lost 0 bases and 2 bases respectively, with 17 bases between them. The germline V gene encodes CDR1 SGHAT and CDR2 FQNNGV. The CDR3 is made up of 18 amino acids. The CDR3 is CASSLESFGSQTYNEQFF. CDR3 nucleotides: TGTGCCAGCAGCTTAGAATCCTTCGGCAGCCAGACCTACAATGAGCAGTTCTTC. The full variable domain, in which reference TRBV11-2 and TRBJ2-1 provide the parts outside the CDR3, is EAGVAQSPRYKIIEKRQSVAFWCNPISGHATLYWYQQILGQGPKLLIQFQNNGVVDDSQLPKDRFSAERLKGVDSTLKIQPAKLEDSAVYLCASSLESFGSQTYNEQFFGPGTRLTVL.

This clonotype was counted ten times or more. The chain has TRBV11-3 and TRBJ2-7, with 11 bases fitting TRBD2. V was clipped by 0 bases and J by 7 bases; unmatched bases: 17. Germline V gives CDR1 SGHNT, CDR2 YENEEA. The CDR3 consists of 19 residues. CDR3 protein: CASSLDGLAGSPSSEEQYF. CDR3 nucleotide sequence: TGTGCCAGCAGCTTAGATGGACTAGCGGGTTCTCCTTCGAGTGAAGAGCAGTACTTC. Full variable domain (rest looked up from reference TRBV11-3 and TRBJ2-7): EAGVVQSPRYKIIEKKQPVAFWCNPISGHNTLYWYLQNLGQGPELLIRYENEEAVDDSQLPKDRFSAERLKGVDSTLKIQPAELGDSAVYLCASSLDGLAGSPSSEEQYFGPGTRLTVT.

This chain links TRBV15 with TRBJ2-5; 10 bases match TRBD2. The V gene's germline CDR1 is LNHNV and CDR2 YYDKDF (reference sequence). With V trimmed by 0 bases and J by 5 bases, 9 bases remained unmatched. The CDR3 is 17 residues long. CDR3 in amino acids: CATSRDKAGGPLETQYF. The CDR3 DNA sequence: TGTGCCACCAGCAGAGATAAAGCGGGGGGGCCATTGGAGACCCAGTACTTC.